This TCR beta chain was identified in a study of blood T cell repertoires in COVID-19. Only in-frame clones appear in the TCRdb table, and some are missing; sequencing was by immunoSEQ multiplex PCR. The profile shows tens of thousands of clones, about 86% of them singletons. The junction had 3 bases not matched to a gene; V was cut back by 5 bases and J by 0 bases. Germline assignment: CDR1 MDHEN and CDR2 SYDVKM. The CDR3 covers 15 residues. The sequenced sample was peripheral blood. The chain employs TRBV28 and TRBJ2-4; 8 bases match TRBD2. The sequence was collected from a man aged 65 to 79 with acute or convalescent COVID-19. The CDR3 DNA sequence: TGTGCCAGCAGTGCCCGGGGGGGAGCCAAAAACATTCAGTACTTC. Protein: CASSARGGAKNIQYF.